This T cell receptor beta chain comes out of a study of T-cell memory formation after mild COVID-19. Overall study: Clusters were largely donor specific.

Germline loops: CDR1 LGHNT, CDR2 FRNRAP. Between the trimmed V and J ends, which lost 3 bases and 10 bases, there was a span of 13 bases. The CDR3 has 13 amino acids. TCRdb reprocessed the 5' RACE reads via MiXCR and lists one record per CDR3 protein. This sample has roughly 250,000 distinct CDR3 sequences, with about 16% found just once. Regarding the study as a whole: Memory sampled before infection contained some responding clones, suggesting cross-reactive memory joined. Second-wave clones peaking on day 37 lacked confirmed SARS-CoV-2 specificity.

As regards this clonotype: No antigen is known for it.

The chain joins TRBV12-5 to TRBJ1-5; TRBD1 is a possible D gene (5 bases). Material: PBMCs or a T cell subset sorted from them (not recorded which). This TCR was recovered from a man aged 18 to 29 who had mild COVID-19 (a few samples of this study predate the infection). Cell type and time point are not known. CDR3 sequence (DNA): TGTGCTAGTGGTTTCGGGGACGATCGTCCCCAGCATTTT. It yields the protein CASGFGDDRPQHF.